This record concerns one T cell receptor (beta chain) sequence. The sample holds a few counts of this clone. The target of this receptor is not known. No much larger clone is present one base from it, and per-base qualities are unavailable. TCRbeta CDR3 regions were amplified from genomic DNA using the immunoSEQ Assay, a bias-controlled multiplex PCR. On the authors' methods: Within the assay, amplification of reference gene primers was used to estimate how many nucleated cells each sample contained. To quantify the absolute abundance of each unique TCRbeta CDR3 rearrangement, sequence reads were collapsed and filtered. Productive Simpson clonality was computed per sample as the square root of Simpson's diversity index over productive rearrangements. Sourced from immuneACCESS, this table was stored by TCRdb with only in-frame sequences that have V and J called. A share of the clones is absent; for the studies checked, an unresolved V gene accounts for under half, and the remainder has no known explanation. V, J and clone size were drawn from that table, and D and trimming were deduced from the DNA. This sample lists around 160,000 clones; 88% were detected once. About 2.1% of the sample is taken by the ten largest.

Taken from the germline V gene, the CDR1 and CDR2 loops are KGHSH and LQKENI. The CDR3 contains 13 residues, cysteine and phenylalanine counted. CDR3 DNA only is kept here, 39 bases in frame from base 1. The junction carries 6 bases between V and J, which are trimmed by 3 bases and 4 bases respectively. This entry is derived from a study of blood T cell repertoires in COVID-19 (dated by TCRdb to the early 2020s). About the investigation overall: Samples covering the acute and convalescent phases of COVID-19 were provided by collaborators in the United States, Italy and Spain. The samples were drawn from the first 160 participants of the ongoing ImmuneRACE study and from 1,200 or so subjects provided by 6 global collaborators. The material from the prospective study consisted of cDNA or gDNA derived from T cells, B-cell-depleted T cells, or PBMCs. Where available, HLA class I and class II types were obtained from metadata supplied by the sample provider rather than from assay-based typing. Deeply sampled blood TCRbeta repertoires from subjects exposed to, actively infected with, or recovered from COVID-19 were included in the dataset. A freely available public database, intended as a resource for researchers studying the immune response to SARS-CoV-2, is where the repertoires were released. Sample metadata almost always included a de-identified subject ID, COVID-19 status, age in years and sex.

Each collaborating institution followed its own protocols to collect whole blood in K2EDTA tubes. Collaborator samples were shipped for TCRbeta analysis as frozen whole blood, isolated PBMCs, or DNA extracted from either sample type. The full study reports these points: How much clinical and demographic metadata was included differed by source and by participant, and the metadata was provided uncurated.

Sequenced sample: peripheral blood. The V and J segments used are TRBV18 and TRBJ2-2; the D gene lacks a confident call. The TCR sequence derives from a human donor in a cohort sampled during active COVID-19. CDR3 reads: CASSPPFTGELFF. The sequence in DNA is TGTGCCAGCTCACCCCCCTTCACCGGGGAGCTGTTTTTT. When the CDR3 is completed using the reference TRBV18 and TRBJ2-2 genes on either side, the full variable domain is NAGVMQNPRHLVRRRGQEARLRCSPMKGHSHVYWYRQLPEEGLKFMVYLQKENIIDESGMPKERFSAEFPKEGPSILRIQQVVRGDSAAYFCASSPPFTGELFFGEGSRLTVL.